Presented here are 10 T cell receptor beta chains from one specimen sequenced in a study of T cell responses to AZD1222 COVID-19 vaccine (dated by TCRdb to the early 2020s). According to the study, the label for this sample's time point signals: about 28 days (+/-7) after the second vaccine dose. The meaning of the sample's treatment or condition label: meningococcal conjugate vaccine given as trial control. The library was produced with the immunoSEQ multiplex PCR assay. TCRdb took this table from immuneACCESS and kept in-frame rearrangements with V and J called. Such tables lack part of the clones; where checked against another copy, unresolved V genes explain under half of the gap, and the rest is unexplained. The sample profile shows approximately 64,000 clones; about 90% of them were found once. The top ten constitute about 6% of the sample. This specimen was peripheral blood, taken 28 days after the second dose of the MenACWY control vaccine. The source of these receptors is an adult who received the MenACWY meningococcal vaccine as a control.

The V gene is TRBV19, the J gene TRBJ2-4; D gene uncertain. V lost 5 bases to trimming and J lost 3 bases, with 11 bases between them. The CDR3 loop spans 14 amino acids. Germline CDR1 LNHDA, CDR2 SQIVND (reference sequence). The DNA of the CDR3 is TGTGCCAGTAGTCGTCAGGACCTCAAAAACATTCAGTACTTC. Residues: CASSRQDLKNIQYF. The whole variable domain, remainder taken from reference TRBV19 and TRBJ2-4, is DGGITQSPKYLFRKEGQNVTLSCEQNLNHDAMYWYRQDPGQGLRLIYYSQIVNDFQKGDIAEGYSVSREKKESFPLTVTSAQKNPTAFYLCASSRQDLKNIQYFGAGTRLSVL.

This chain uses TRBV11-2 with TRBJ1-2; 11 bases are a match to TRBD1. The germline gives CDR1 SGHAT, CDR2 FQNNGV. J gave up 5 bases and V 3 bases, and 5 bases lay outside the gene matches. The CDR3 extends over 15 amino acids. The CDR3: CASSLTGQGAYGYTF. DNA for the CDR3: TGTGCCAGCAGCTTGACTGGACAGGGGGCGTATGGCTACACCTTC.

The gene calls are TRBV7-9 and TRBJ1-1, with a possible D match to TRBD1 (5 bases). The CDR3 is 13 amino acids. The V end lost 6 bases, the J end lost 1 base, and 9 bases lay between the germline ends. Germline V gives CDR1 SEHNR, CDR2 FQNEAQ (reference sequence). As DNA, the CDR3 is TGTGCCAGCAGAAGGCAGGGGAACACTGAAGCTTTCTTT. It encodes CASRRQGNTEAFF.

This chain connects TRBV5-1 to TRBJ2-7; tentatively, D is TRBD1 (6 bases). Trimming cost V 4 bases and J 0 bases, with 8 bases left between them. CDR3 length: 13 amino acids. Germline-derived CDR1 and CDR2 are SGHRS and YFSETQ. This chain's CDR3 is CASSRDNSYEQYF. The CDR3 nucleotides read TGCGCCAGCAGCCGGGACAACTCCTACGAGCAGTACTTC.

This clone occurred a few times. The chain uses TRBV20-1 and TRBJ2-1; D gene unclear. Germline V gene lookup returns CDR1 DFQATT and CDR2 SNEGSKA (reference sequence). V lost 3 bases, J lost 0 bases, and 12 bases lay in between. The CDR3 consists of 15 residues. The CDR3 protein is CSASLRRNSYNEQFF. The CDR3 nucleotides are TGCAGTGCTAGTTTACGGCGGAACTCCTACAATGAGCAGTTCTTC.

The chain employs TRBV7-9 and TRBJ2-7; maybe TRBD2 (5 bases). Between the trimmed V and J ends, which lost 5 bases and 6 bases, there was a span of 14 bases. The germline V gene has CDR1 SEHNR and CDR2 FQNEAQ (reference sequence). This CDR3 spans 13 amino acids. The CDR3 spells CASSPRGDGEQYF. For the CDR3, the DNA is TGTGCCAGCAGCCCTCGGGGTGATGGCGAGCAGTACTTC.

This clone was observed a few times. The same CDR3 is also encoded by other DNA sequences in this sample. J is TRBJ1-2 and V is TRBV21-1; the D call of TRBD1 is as the table states it, not checked on the DNA. TRBV21-1 is classified as a pseudogene. This CDR3 region has 13 residues. CDR3 amino acids: CASSRGQYYGYTF. CDR3 DNA: TGTGCCAGCAGCAGGGGACAGTACTATGGCTACACCTTC.

The chain couples TRBV5-6 to TRBJ2-7, with 7 bases lining up with TRBD2. V dropped 0 bases and J dropped 6; count of bases not matched to a gene: 6. The germline V gene has CDR1 SGHDT and CDR2 YYEEEE. The CDR3 sequence is 14 residues long. The CDR3 DNA follows: TGTGCCAGCAGCTTGGGGACTAGTTTATCCGAGCAGTACTTC. Translating it yields CASSLGTSLSEQYF. The whole variable domain, filled in from reference TRBV5-6 and TRBJ2-7, reads DAGVTQSPTHLIKTRGQQVTLRCSPKSGHDTVSWYQQALGQGPQFIFQYYEEEERQRGNFPDRFSGHQFPNYSSELNVNALLLGDSALYLCASSLGTSLSEQYFGPGTRLTVT.

The J gene is TRBJ1-2, the V gene TRBV30, with no clear D. Trimming took 5 bases from V and 3 from J, leaving 7 bases between them. Germline assignment: CDR1 GTSNPN and CDR2 SVGIG (reference sequence). The CDR3 is 11 amino acids. CDR3 bases: TGTGCCTGGGGGGTAGACTATGGCTACACCTTC. Residues: CAWGVDYGYTF.

The chain combines TRBV5-1 with TRBJ1-2; no firm D call. Trimming pared 0 bases from V and 10 bases from J, leaving 19 bases between. CDR1 SGHRS and CDR2 YFSETQ come from the germline V gene. The CDR3 has 15 amino acids. Here the CDR3 DNA reads TGCGCCAGCAGCTTGGGCGAAGGGTGGATGGCGTTCTACACCTTC. Protein sequence: CASSLGEGWMAFYTF.